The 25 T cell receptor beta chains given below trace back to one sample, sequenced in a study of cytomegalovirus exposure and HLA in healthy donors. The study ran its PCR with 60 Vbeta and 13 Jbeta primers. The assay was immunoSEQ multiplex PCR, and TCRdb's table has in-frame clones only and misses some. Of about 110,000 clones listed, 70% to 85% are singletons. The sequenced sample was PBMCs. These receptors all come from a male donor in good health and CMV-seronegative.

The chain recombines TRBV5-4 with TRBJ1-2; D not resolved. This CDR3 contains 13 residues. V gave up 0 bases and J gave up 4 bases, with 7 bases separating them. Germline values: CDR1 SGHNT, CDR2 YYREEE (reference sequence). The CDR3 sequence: CASSLGQFYGYTF. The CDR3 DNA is TGTGCCAGCAGCTTGGGGCAGTTCTATGGCTACACCTTC.

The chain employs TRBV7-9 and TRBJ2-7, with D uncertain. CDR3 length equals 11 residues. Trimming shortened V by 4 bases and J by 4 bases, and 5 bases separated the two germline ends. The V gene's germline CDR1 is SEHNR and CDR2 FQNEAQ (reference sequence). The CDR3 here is CASSSNYEQYF. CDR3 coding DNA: TGTGCCAGCAGCTCCAATTACGAGCAGTACTTC.

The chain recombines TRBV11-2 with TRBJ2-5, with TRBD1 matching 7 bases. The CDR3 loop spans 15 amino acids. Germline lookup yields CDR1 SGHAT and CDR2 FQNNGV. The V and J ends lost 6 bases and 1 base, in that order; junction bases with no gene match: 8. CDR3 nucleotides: TGTGCCAGCAGTCGGGGAACAGGGGCCCAAGAGACCCAGTACTTC. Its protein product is CASSRGTGAQETQYF.

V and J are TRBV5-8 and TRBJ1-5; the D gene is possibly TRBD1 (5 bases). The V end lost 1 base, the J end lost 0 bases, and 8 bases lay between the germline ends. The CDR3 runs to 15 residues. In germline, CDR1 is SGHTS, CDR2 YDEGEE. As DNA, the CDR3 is TGTGCCAGCAGCTTGAAGGGGTATAGCAATCAGCCCCAGCATTTT. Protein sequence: CASSLKGYSNQPQHF. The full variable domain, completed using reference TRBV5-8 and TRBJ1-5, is EAGVTQSPTHLIKTRGQQATLRCSPISGHTSVYWYQQALGLGLQFLLWYDEGEERNRGNFPPRFSGRQFPNYSSELNVNALELEDSALYLCASSLKGYSNQPQHFGDGTRLSIL.

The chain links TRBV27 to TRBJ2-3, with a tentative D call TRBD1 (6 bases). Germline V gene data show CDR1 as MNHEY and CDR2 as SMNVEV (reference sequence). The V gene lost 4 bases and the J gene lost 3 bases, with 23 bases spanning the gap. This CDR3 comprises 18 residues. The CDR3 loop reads CASSSLPGPLGGTDTQYF. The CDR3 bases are TGTGCCAGCAGTTCCCTACCGGGACCCTTAGGGGGTACAGATACGCAGTATTTT.

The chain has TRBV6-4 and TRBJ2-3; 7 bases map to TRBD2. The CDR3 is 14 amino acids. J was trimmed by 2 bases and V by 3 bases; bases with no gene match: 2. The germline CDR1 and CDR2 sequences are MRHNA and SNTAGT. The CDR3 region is CASSEGGDTDTQYF. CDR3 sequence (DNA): TGTGCCAGCAGTGAGGGAGGGGACACAGATACGCAGTATTTT.

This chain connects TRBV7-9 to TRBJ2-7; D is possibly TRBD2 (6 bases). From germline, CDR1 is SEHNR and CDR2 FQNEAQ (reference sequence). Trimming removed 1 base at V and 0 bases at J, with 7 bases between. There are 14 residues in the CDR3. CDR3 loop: CASSLGRDSYEQYF. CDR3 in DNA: TGTGCCAGCAGCTTAGGGCGGGACTCCTACGAGCAGTACTTC.

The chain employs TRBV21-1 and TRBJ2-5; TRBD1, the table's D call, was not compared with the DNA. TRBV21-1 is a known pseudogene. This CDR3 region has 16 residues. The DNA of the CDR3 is TGTGCCAGCACCCAGACCCTGGACAGAACTGAAGAGACCCAGTACTTC. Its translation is CASTQTLDRTEETQYF.

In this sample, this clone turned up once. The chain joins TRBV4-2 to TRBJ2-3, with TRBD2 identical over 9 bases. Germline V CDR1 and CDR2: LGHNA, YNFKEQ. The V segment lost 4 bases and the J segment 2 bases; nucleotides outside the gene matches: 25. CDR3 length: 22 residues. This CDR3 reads CASSLSSPDRNPSGIFTDTQYF. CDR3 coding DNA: TGTGCCAGCAGCCTGTCCTCACCGGACCGCAACCCTAGCGGGATCTTCACAGATACGCAGTATTTT.

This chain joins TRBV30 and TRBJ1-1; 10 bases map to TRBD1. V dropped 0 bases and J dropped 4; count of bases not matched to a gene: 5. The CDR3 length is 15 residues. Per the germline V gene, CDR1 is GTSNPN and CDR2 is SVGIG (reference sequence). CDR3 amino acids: CAWSVGTGVGTEAFF. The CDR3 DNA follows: TGTGCCTGGAGTGTTGGGACAGGGGTCGGCACTGAAGCTTTCTTT.

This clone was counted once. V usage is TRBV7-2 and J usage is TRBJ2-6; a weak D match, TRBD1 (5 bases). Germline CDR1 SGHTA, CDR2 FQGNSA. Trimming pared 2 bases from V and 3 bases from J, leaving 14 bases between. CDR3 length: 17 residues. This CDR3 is CASSLRQGNFGANVLTF. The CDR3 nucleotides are TGTGCCAGCAGCTTAAGGCAGGGAAATTTTGGGGCCAACGTCCTGACTTTC.

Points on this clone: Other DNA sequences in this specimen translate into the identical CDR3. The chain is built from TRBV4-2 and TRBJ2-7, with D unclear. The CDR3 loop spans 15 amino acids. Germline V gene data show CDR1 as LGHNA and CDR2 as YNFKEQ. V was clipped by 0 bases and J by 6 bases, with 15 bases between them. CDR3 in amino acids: CASSQDWPDTGEQYF. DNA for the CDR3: TGTGCCAGCAGCCAAGATTGGCCAGATACGGGCGAGCAGTACTTC.

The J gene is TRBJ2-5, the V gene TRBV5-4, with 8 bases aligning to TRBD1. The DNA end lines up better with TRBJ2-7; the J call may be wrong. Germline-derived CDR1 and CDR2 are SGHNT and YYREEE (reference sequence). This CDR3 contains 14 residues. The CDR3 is CASSLGQGLGEQYF. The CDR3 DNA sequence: TGTGCCAGCAGCTTGGGACAGGGGTTGGGCGAGCAGTACTTC.

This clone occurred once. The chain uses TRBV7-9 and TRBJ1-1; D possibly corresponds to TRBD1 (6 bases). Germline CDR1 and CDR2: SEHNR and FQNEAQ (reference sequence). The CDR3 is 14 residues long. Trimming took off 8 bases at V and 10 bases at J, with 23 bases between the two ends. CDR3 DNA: TGTGCCAGCGGCTCTGCTACAGGGCTCGGGGTAGCTTTCTTT. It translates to CASGSATGLGVAFF.

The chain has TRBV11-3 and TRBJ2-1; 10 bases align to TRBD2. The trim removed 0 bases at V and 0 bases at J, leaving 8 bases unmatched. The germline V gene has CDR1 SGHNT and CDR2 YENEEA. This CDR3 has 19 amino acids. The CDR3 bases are TGTGCCAGCAGCTTAGATAGTAGGTCTAGCGGGAGCTCCTACAATGAGCAGTTCTTC. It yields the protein CASSLDSRSSGSSYNEQFF.

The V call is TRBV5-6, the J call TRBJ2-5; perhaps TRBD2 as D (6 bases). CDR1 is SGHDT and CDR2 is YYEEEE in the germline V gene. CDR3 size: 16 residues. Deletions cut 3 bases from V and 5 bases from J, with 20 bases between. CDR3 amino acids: CASSYWGEEEEETQYF. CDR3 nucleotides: TGTGCCAGCAGCTACTGGGGGGAGGAGGAGGAGGAGACCCAGTACTTC.

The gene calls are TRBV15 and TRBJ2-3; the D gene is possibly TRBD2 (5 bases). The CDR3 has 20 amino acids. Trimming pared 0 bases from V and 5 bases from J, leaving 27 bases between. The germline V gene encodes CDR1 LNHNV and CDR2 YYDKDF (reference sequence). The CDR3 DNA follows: TGTGCCACCAGCAGAGAGGCCGTACGAGTAAGGATAGCGCCCGTAGATACGCAGTATTTT. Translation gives CATSREAVRVRIAPVDTQYF.

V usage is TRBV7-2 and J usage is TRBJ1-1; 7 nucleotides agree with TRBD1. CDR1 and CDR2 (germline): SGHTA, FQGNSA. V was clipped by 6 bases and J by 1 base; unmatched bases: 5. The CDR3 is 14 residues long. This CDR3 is CASSINRGNTEAFF. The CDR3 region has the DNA TGTGCCAGCAGTATAAACAGGGGGAACACTGAAGCTTTCTTT.

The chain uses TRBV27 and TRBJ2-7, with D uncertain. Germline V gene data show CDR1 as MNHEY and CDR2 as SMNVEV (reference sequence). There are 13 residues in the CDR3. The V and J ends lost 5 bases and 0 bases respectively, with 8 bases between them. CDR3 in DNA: TGTGCCAGCAGTCCGATCAGCTCCTACGAGCAGTACTTC. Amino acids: CASSPISSYEQYF.

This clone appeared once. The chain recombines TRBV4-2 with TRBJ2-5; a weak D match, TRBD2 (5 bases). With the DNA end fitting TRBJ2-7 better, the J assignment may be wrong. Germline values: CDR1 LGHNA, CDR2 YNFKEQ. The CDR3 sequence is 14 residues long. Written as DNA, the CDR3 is TGTGCCAGCAGCCCCGGACTGAGCTCCTACGAGCAGTACTTC. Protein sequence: CASSPGLSSYEQYF.

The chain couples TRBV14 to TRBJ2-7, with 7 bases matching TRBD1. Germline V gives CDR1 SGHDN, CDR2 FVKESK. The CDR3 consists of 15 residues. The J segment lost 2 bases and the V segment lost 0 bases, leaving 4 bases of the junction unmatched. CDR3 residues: CASSQENRGAYEQYF. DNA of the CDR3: TGTGCCAGCAGCCAAGAGAACAGGGGCGCCTACGAGCAGTACTTC.

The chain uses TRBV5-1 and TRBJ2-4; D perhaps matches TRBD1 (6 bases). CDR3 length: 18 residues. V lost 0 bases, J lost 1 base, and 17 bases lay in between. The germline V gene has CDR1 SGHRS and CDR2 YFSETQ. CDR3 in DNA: TGCGCCAGCAGCTTGGTACAGGGAGAACCTGGGGCCAAAAACATTCAGTACTTC. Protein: CASSLVQGEPGAKNIQYF.

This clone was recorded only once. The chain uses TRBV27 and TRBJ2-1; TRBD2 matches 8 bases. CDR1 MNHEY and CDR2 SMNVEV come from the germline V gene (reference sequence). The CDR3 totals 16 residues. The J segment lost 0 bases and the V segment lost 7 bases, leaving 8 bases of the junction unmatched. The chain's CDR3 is CASTNSGKSSYNEQFF. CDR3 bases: TGTGCCAGCACCAATAGCGGGAAAAGCTCCTACAATGAGCAGTTCTTC.

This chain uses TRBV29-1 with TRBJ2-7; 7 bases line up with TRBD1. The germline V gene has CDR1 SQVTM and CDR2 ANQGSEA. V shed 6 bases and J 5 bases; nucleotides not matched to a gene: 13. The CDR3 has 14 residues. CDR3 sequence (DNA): TGCAGCGTCCGATTAGGGGGCGCAGGGGACGAGCAGTACTTC. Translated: CSVRLGGAGDEQYF.

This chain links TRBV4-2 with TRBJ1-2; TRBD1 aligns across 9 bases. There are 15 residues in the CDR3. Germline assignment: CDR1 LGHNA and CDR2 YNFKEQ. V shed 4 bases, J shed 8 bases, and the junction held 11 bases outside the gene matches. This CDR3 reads CASSRVQGATGGYTF. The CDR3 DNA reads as TGTGCCAGCAGCCGAGTACAGGGGGCGACGGGAGGCTACACCTTC.